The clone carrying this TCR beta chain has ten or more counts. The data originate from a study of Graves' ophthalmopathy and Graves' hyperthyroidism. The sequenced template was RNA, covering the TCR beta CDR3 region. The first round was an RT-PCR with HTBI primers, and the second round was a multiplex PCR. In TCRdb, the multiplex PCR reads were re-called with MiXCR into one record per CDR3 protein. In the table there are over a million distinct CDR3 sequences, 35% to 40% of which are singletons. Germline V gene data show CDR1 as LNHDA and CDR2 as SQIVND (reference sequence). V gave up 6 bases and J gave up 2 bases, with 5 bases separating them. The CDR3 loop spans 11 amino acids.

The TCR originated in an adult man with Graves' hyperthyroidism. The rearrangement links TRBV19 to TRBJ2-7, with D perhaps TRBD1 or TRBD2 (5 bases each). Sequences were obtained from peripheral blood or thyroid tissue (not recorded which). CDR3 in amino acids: CASRGPYEQYF. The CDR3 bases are TGTGCCAGTAGGGGACCCTACGAGCAGTACTTC.